In terms of frequency, the clone carrying this T cell receptor beta chain is medium-sized. Its antigen is as yet unknown. The CDR3 is made up of 15 amino acids. Germline assignment: CDR1 LGHDT and CDR2 YNNKEL (reference sequence). This record comes from a study of CXCR3-negative and CXCR3-positive naive CD8 T cells. UMI-labeled 5' RACE yielded the TRB cDNA libraries. TCRdb reprocessed the 5' RACE reads, keeping one entry per CDR3 protein, no DNA. The sample table includes a few thousand distinct CDR3 sequences. Findings and caveats of the study: Comparison of naive CXCR3-negative and CXCR3-positive cells revealed similar TRBV-TRBJ usage, while memory cells differed.

The chain couples TRBV3-1 to TRBJ2-5; checking the TCRdb D call of TRBD2 is not possible without DNA. The sequencing input was naive CXCR3- CD8+ T cells from blood. The subset here: CD45RO-CCR7+CD27+CD95- naive CD8+ T cells lacking CXCR3 (TNR3-). The sequence derives from a human donor in good health. Some clones in this sample may be carry-over from other donors' samples. CDR3 loop: CASSQETSGGETQYF.